This T cell receptor beta chain was sequenced for a study of radiotherapy plus CTLA-4 blockade in lung cancer. Across the whole study: Of all patients, around 19% responded objectively and approximately 30% showed disease control. Overall study results and limits: TCR clones originating in tumors grew in number in blood after radiotherapy plus ipilimumab.

Assay: immunoSEQ multiplex PCR; the TCRdb copy retains only in-frame clones and omits some. This sample has about 46,000 clones; roughly 77% occur once, and the top ten carry 7.5% to 9.5%. As for this clone: The antigen is undetermined.

The CDR3 is 17 amino acids. In germline, CDR1 is SGHVS, CDR2 FQNEAQ. The V segment lost 0 bases and the J segment 2 bases; nucleotides outside the gene matches: 5. The clonotype originates from a human donor with non-small cell lung cancer who had a complete response to radiotherapy plus ipilimumab. This chain links TRBV7-8 with TRBJ2-5, with 11 positions matching TRBD2. The sample was peripheral blood, taken from a patient treated with radiotherapy plus ipilimumab. CDR3: CASSLASPSGGQETQYF. CDR3 nucleotides: TGTGCCAGCAGCTTAGCGTCCCCTAGCGGGGGGCAAGAGACCCAGTACTTC.